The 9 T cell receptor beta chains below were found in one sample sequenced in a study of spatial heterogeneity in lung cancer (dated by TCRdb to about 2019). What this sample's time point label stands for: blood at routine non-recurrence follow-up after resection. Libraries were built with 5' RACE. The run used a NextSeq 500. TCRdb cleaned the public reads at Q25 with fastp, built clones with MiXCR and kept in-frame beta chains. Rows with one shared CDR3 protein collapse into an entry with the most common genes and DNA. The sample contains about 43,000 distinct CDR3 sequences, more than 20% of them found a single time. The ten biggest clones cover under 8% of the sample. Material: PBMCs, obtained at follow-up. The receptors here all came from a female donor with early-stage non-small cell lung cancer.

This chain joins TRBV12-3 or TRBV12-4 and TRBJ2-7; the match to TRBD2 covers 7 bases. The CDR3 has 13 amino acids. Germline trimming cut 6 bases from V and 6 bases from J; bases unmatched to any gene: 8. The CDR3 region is CASRALSGGEQYF. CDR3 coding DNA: TGTGCCAGCAGGGCCCTGTCGGGAGGCGAGCAGTACTTC.

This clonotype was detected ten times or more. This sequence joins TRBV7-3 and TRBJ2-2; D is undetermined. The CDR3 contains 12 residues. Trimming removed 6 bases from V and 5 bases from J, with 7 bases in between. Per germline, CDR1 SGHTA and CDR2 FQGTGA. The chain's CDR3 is CASRIPTGELFF. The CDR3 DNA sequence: TGTGCCAGCAGAATACCTACCGGGGAGCTGTTTTTT. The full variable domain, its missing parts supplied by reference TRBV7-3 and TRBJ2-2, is GAGVSQTPSNKVTEKGKYVELRCDPISGHTALYWYRQSLGQGPEFLIYFQGTGAADDSGLPNDRFFAVRPEGSVSTLKIQRTERGDSAVYLCASRIPTGELFFGEGSRLTVL.

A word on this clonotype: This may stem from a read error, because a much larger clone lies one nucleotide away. CDR3 in amino acids: CAIGESTQGTEAFF. In DNA form, the CDR3 reads TGTGCCATCGGTGAGTCGACTCAAGGCACTGAAGCTTTCTTT. This chain links TRBV10-3 with TRBJ1-1, with D unresolved. Germline lookup yields CDR1 ENHRY and CDR2 SYGVKD. The CDR3 covers 14 residues.

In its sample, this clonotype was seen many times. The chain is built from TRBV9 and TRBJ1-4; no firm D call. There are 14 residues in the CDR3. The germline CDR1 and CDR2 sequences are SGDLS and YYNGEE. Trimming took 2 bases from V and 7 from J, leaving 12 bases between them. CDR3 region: CASSVRSSTEKLFF. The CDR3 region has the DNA TGTGCCAGCAGCGTTCGCAGCTCCACTGAAAAACTGTTTTTT. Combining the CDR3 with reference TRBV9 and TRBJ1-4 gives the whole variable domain DSGVTQTPKHLITATGQRVTLRCSPRSGDLSVYWYQQSLDQGLQFLIQYYNGEERAKGNILERFSAQQFPDLHSELNLSSLELGDSALYFCASSVRSSTEKLFFGSGTQLSVL.

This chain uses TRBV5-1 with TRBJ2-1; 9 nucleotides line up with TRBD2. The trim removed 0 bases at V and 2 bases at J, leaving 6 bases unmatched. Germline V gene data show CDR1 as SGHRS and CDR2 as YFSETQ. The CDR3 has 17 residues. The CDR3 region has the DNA TGCGCCAGCAGCTTGGTCGGAGCGGGGGGTCCCTACAATGAGCAGTTCTTC. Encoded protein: CASSLVGAGGPYNEQFF.

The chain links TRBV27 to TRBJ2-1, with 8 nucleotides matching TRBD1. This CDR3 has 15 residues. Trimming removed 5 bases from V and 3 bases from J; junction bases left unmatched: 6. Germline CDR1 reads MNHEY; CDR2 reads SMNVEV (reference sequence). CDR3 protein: CASSPDRGLYNEQFF. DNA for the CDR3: TGTGCCAGCAGTCCTGACAGGGGCCTCTACAATGAGCAGTTCTTC.

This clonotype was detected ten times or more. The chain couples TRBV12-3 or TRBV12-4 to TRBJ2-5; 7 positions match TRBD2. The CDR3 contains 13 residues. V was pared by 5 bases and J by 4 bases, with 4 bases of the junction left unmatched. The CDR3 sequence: CASSRGLGETQYF. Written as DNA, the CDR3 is TGTGCCAGCAGTCGAGGACTAGGAGAGACCCAGTACTTC.

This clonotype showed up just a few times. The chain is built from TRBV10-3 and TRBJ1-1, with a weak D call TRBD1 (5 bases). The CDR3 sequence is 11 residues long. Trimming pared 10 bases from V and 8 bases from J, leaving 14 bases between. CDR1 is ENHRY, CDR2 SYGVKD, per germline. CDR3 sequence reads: CATQGDREAFF. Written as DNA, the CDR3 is TGTGCCACTCAGGGTGACAGAGAAGCTTTCTTT.

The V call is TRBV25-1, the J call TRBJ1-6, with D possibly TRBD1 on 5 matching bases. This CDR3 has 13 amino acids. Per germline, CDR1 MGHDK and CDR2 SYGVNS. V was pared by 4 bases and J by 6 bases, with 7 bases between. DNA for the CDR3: TGTGCCAGCAGTGGACAGCCTAATTCACCCCTCCACTTT. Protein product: CASSGQPNSPLHF.